The clone carrying this T cell receptor beta chain was seen only a few times. The junction shows a germline mismatch at one end, possibly a read error. Using RNA transcripts as the source, TCR beta CDR3 regions were amplified. The TCR CDR3 was amplified in a first-round RT-PCR using the HTBI primer set. TCRdb itself ran the multiplex PCR reads through MiXCR, one entry per CDR3 protein. Found here are about 500,000 distinct CDR3 sequences, about 15% of them singletons; the top ten hold less than 20%. The CDR3 consists of 17 residues. The data originate from a study of T cells in Graves' hyperthyroidism and ophthalmopathy.

V usage is TRBV12-3 or TRBV12-4 and J usage is TRBJ2-7; 10 bases map to TRBD2. The source of this sequence is a woman between 18 and 30 years old with Graves' hyperthyroidism. The sequenced sample consisted of blood. Written as DNA, the CDR3 is TGTGCCAGCACCAACTCACCGGGACTAGCGACCCCCCACGAGCAGTGCTTC. Its translation: CASTNSPGLATPHEQCF.